Below, 28 T cell receptor beta chains from the same sample are listed, as sequenced in a study of T cells in narcolepsy. TCRdb keeps only in-frame clones here, not all; method: immunoSEQ multiplex PCR. This sample carries just over 20,000 clones, roughly 87% of them seen once, and the ten largest clones take around 1.6%. The sample taken for sequencing was memory (CD45RA-) CD4+ T cells from blood. All receptors come from a human donor in good health.

The rearrangement uses TRBV14 and TRBJ2-6; D is perhaps TRBD1 or TRBD2 (5 bases each). Germline V gene lookup returns CDR1 SGHDN and CDR2 FVKESK. The CDR3 is 19 residues long. The V and J ends lost 3 bases and 0 bases respectively, with 18 bases between them. For the CDR3, the DNA is TGTGCCAGCAGCCACCTAACCGGGACGCGGCTCTCTGGGGCCAACGTCCTGACTTTC. Residues: CASSHLTGTRLSGANVLTF.

This clone appeared once. The chain is built from TRBV2 and TRBJ2-5; 9 nucleotides agree with TRBD2. The trim removed 7 bases at V and 4 bases at J, leaving 10 bases unmatched. CDR3 size: 15 residues. The germline V gene has CDR1 SNHLY and CDR2 FYNNEI. CDR3 nucleotides: TGTGCCAGCACCGCGGGGGGGCCCGTAGGAGAGACCCAGTACTTC. Translated: CASTAGGPVGETQYF.

The rearrangement links TRBV2 to TRBJ2-2, with D perhaps matching TRBD1 (5 bases). The CDR3 contains 16 residues. Trimming left V 2 bases short and J 3 bases short, with 13 bases between. CDR1 is SNHLY and CDR2 is FYNNEI in the germline V gene. CDR3 residues: CASSEFGVRDTGELFF. Written as DNA, the CDR3 is TGTGCCAGCAGTGAATTTGGGGTCAGGGACACCGGGGAGCTGTTTTTT.

This clone was recorded a few times. This chain links TRBV11-3 with TRBJ2-7; TRBD2 is a possible D gene (6 bases). The CDR3 is 15 residues long. Germline loops: CDR1 SGHNT, CDR2 YENEEA. The V and J ends lost 0 bases and 2 bases respectively, with 11 bases between them. The CDR3 loop reads CASSLEGSGPYEQYF. Here the CDR3 DNA reads TGTGCCAGCAGCTTAGAAGGTAGCGGTCCCTACGAGCAGTACTTC.

V is TRBV5-1 and J is TRBJ1-5; D is unclear. Looked up from germline, CDR1 is SGHRS and CDR2 is YFSETQ. V lost 3 bases and J lost 0, with 13 bases in between. This CDR3 is built from 16 residues. CDR3 coding DNA: TGCGCCAGCAGCTCGGAACCCCGCAATAGCAATCAGCCCCAGCATTTT. Its translation: CASSSEPRNSNQPQHF.

This chain links TRBV2 with TRBJ1-1; no reliable D call. Between the trimmed V and J ends, which lost 8 bases and 0 bases, there was a span of 10 bases. CDR3 length: 13 amino acids. CDR1 and CDR2 (germline): SNHLY, FYNNEI. The CDR3 sequence: CASLPEVNTEAFF. The CDR3 DNA reads TGTGCCAGCTTGCCCGAAGTGAACACTGAAGCTTTCTTT.

This chain links TRBV2 with TRBJ1-1; 10 nucleotides agree with TRBD1. The CDR3 is 15 residues long. Per germline, CDR1 SNHLY and CDR2 FYNNEI. Germline trimming cut 7 bases from V and 6 bases from J; bases unmatched to any gene: 11. CDR3 sequence reads: CASTNQGQGSPEAFF. Written as DNA, the CDR3 is TGTGCCAGCACTAACCAGGGACAGGGGAGTCCTGAAGCTTTCTTT.

The V gene is TRBV18, the J gene TRBJ1-1, with 7 positions matching TRBD1. Germline loops: CDR1 KGHSH, CDR2 LQKENI. This CDR3 is 16 amino acids long. J was trimmed by 0 bases and V by 3 bases; bases with no gene match: 7. This chain's CDR3 is CASSPGGTVLNTEAFF. In nucleotides, the CDR3 is TGTGCCAGCTCACCGGGAGGGACAGTCTTGAACACTGAAGCTTTCTTT.

The chain couples TRBV18 to TRBJ1-6, with D possibly being TRBD1 (5 bases). The CDR3 loop spans 17 amino acids. CDR1 and CDR2 (germline): KGHSH, LQKENI. V was clipped by 4 bases and J by 4 bases, with 17 bases between them. CDR3 sequence reads: CASSRVGGGDYNSPLHF. For the CDR3, the DNA is TGTGCCAGCTCACGGGTCGGAGGAGGGGATTATAATTCACCCCTCCACTTT.

This chain links TRBV6-5 with TRBJ2-1; a possible D gene is TRBD2 (5 bases). Germline V gene sequence: CDR1 MNHEY, CDR2 SVGAGI. CDR3 size: 12 residues. V was clipped by 5 bases and J by 15 bases, with 17 bases between them. The CDR3 sequence: CASSEGLLVRFF. The CDR3 DNA reads as TGTGCCAGCAGTGAAGGTTTACTAGTACGGTTCTTC.

Concerning this clone: Relative to the germline gene, one junction end is altered; a read error may explain this. Other DNA sequences of this sample code for an identical CDR3. The V gene is TRBV7-7, the J gene TRBJ2-2; D is possibly TRBD2 (5 bases). The CDR3 has 14 residues. Germline assignment: CDR1 SSHAT and CDR2 FNYEAQ (reference sequence). CDR3 nucleotide sequence: TGTGCTAGCAGCCGCATACTTAGCGCCGGGGAGCTGTTCTTT. As protein: CASSRILSAGELFF.

The chain joins TRBV4-2 to TRBJ2-7, with 12 bases identical to TRBD2. The germline gives CDR1 LGHNA, CDR2 YNFKEQ. The CDR3 loop spans 16 amino acids. The V gene end was trimmed by 3 bases and the J gene end by 4 bases; junction bases not matched to a gene: 7. The chain's CDR3 is CASSQATSGGVYEQYF. In DNA, the CDR3 is TGTGCCAGCAGCCAGGCGACTAGCGGGGGAGTGTACGAGCAGTACTTC.

The V and J genes are TRBV6-1 and TRBJ2-7; 7 bases are shared with TRBD1. The length of the CDR3 is 15 residues. The junction had 12 bases not matched to a gene; V was cut back by 5 bases and J by 5 bases. The germline gives CDR1 MNHNS, CDR2 SASEGT. CDR3 amino acids: CASSSLPDRDHEQYF. The CDR3 nucleotides are TGTGCCAGCAGTTCGCTCCCCGACAGGGATCACGAGCAGTACTTC.

The chain joins TRBV10-3 to TRBJ1-1; D is uncertain. CDR3 length: 13 amino acids. Germline loops: CDR1 ENHRY, CDR2 SYGVKD. Trimming stripped 2 bases from V and 4 bases from J, with 8 bases between. CDR3 DNA: TGTGCCATCAGTGAGACCGCCATCACTGAAGCTTTCTTT. Protein product: CAISETAITEAFF.

This clone was observed a single time. The DNA for the CDR3 is TGCGCCAGCAGCTTGAGCACAGGGGGCGATCAGCCCCAGCATTTT. Its translation is CASSLSTGGDQPQHF. The chain combines TRBV5-1 with TRBJ1-5; 9 nucleotides line up with TRBD1. The CDR3 has 15 amino acids. The V and J ends lost 1 base and 5 bases, in that order; junction bases with no gene match: 4. From germline, CDR1 is SGHRS and CDR2 YFSETQ.

The DNA of the CDR3 is TGTGCCAGCAGACCCAGGACGGATTTGAACACTGAAGCTTTCTTT. Protein: CASRPRTDLNTEAFF. V usage is TRBV6-1 and J usage is TRBJ1-1, with D uncertain. The CDR3 has 15 amino acids. Trimming left V 6 bases short and J 0 bases short, with 14 bases between. Germline V gene data show CDR1 as MNHNS and CDR2 as SASEGT.

V and J are TRBV4-2 and TRBJ2-5; D is perhaps TRBD2 (6 bases). In germline, CDR1 is LGHNA, CDR2 YNFKEQ. The CDR3 runs 16 residues. Trimming shortened V by 4 bases and J by 3 bases, and 18 bases separated the two germline ends. The DNA of the CDR3 is TGTGCCAGCAGCCGCACTACTAGACTAGGGGAAGAGACCCAGTACTTC. It codes for CASSRTTRLGEETQYF.

The chain recombines TRBV19 with TRBJ1-6, with D maybe TRBD1 (6 bases). V dropped 11 bases and J dropped 10 bases, with 15 bases sitting between them. CDR1 is LNHDA, CDR2 SQIVND, per germline (reference sequence). This CDR3 contains 12 residues. The CDR3: CAPGEGRSPLHF. The CDR3 coding sequence is TGTGCCCCAGGGGAGGGAAGGTCACCCCTCCACTTT.

This chain links TRBV7-7 with TRBJ2-3; D is ambiguous. In germline, CDR1 is SSHAT, CDR2 FNYEAQ (reference sequence). The CDR3 has 14 residues. V was shortened by 1 base and J by 2 bases, with 7 bases between the two germline ends. Here the CDR3 DNA reads TGTGCCAGCAGCTTAGACGGATACACAGATACGCAGTATTTT. Translation: CASSLDGYTDTQYF.

The chain links TRBV19 to TRBJ1-5; D possibly corresponds to TRBD1 (5 bases). The CDR3 runs 16 residues. The germline V and J ends were trimmed by 3 bases and 7 bases, with 19 bases remaining between them. The germline V gene has CDR1 LNHDA and CDR2 SQIVND (reference sequence). The CDR3 bases are TGTGCCAGTAGTATCACACAGGTTACAGGAGGGCAGCCCCAGCATTTT. This gives the protein CASSITQVTGGQPQHF.

J is TRBJ1-1 and V is TRBV11-2; D not certain. Germline V gene lookup returns CDR1 SGHAT and CDR2 FQNNGV. Trimming shortened V by 1 base and J by 5 bases, and 5 bases separated the two germline ends. The CDR3 totals 12 residues. DNA for the CDR3: TGTGCCAGCAGCTTAGCTAGGACTGAAGCTTTCTTT. The encoded protein is CASSLARTEAFF.

This clone was picked up a small number of times. The chain links TRBV27 to TRBJ2-2, with 7 bases identical to TRBD1. The CDR3 is made up of 14 amino acids. CDR1 is MNHEY and CDR2 is SMNVEV in the germline V gene (reference sequence). V shed 6 bases, J shed 0 bases, and the junction held 1 base outside the gene matches. The CDR3: CASRGTANTGELFF. CDR3 sequence (DNA): TGTGCCAGCAGGGGGACAGCGAACACCGGGGAGCTGTTTTTT.

V is TRBV30 and J is TRBJ2-3; perhaps TRBD2 as D (5 bases). V lost 2 bases and J lost 5, with 14 bases in between. Germline CDR1 and CDR2: GTSNPN and SVGIG (reference sequence). The CDR3 has 14 amino acids. The chain's CDR3 is CAWSPLSAGDTQYF. The CDR3, as DNA: TGTGCCTGGAGTCCCTTAAGTGCGGGAGATACGCAGTATTTT.

Concerning this clone itself: The junction does not match germline at one end; this may be a read error. The chain couples TRBV7-9 to TRBJ2-5; D call uncertain. Germline loops: CDR1 SEHNR, CDR2 FQNEAQ (reference sequence). The CDR3 length is 9 residues. The CDR3 loop is CASSLGGDF. The CDR3 DNA reads TGTGCCAGCAGCTTAGGTGGAGACTTC.

This chain joins TRBV7-2 and TRBJ2-3, with 7 positions matching TRBD2. V shed 6 bases and J 6 bases; nucleotides not matched to a gene: 15. The CDR3 totals 16 residues. Germline CDR1 reads SGHTA; CDR2 reads FQGNSA. The CDR3 DNA is TGTGCCAGCAGTCTGGTTGGGGCGGGAGCCGGGGATACGCAGTATTTT. Amino acids: CASSLVGAGAGDTQYF.

V usage is TRBV6-6 and J usage is TRBJ2-5, with 8 nucleotides matching TRBD1. The CDR3 covers 14 residues. After removal of 6 bases from V and 5 bases from J, the junction contained 8 bases not matched to a gene. Germline V gene data show CDR1 as MNHNY and CDR2 as SVGAGI (reference sequence). The CDR3, as DNA: TGTGCCAGCAGACGGACAGGGATCGGGGAGACCCAGTACTTC. Amino acid sequence: CASRRTGIGETQYF.

The chain has TRBV6-1 and TRBJ2-3, with D possibly TRBD2 on 6 matching bases. CDR3 size: 14 residues. Trimming took 7 bases from V and 3 from J, leaving 14 bases between them. The germline V gene encodes CDR1 MNHNS and CDR2 SASEGT. For the CDR3, the DNA is TGTGCCAGCATAGGCGGGGTCGGGACAGATACGCAGTATTTT. Translated: CASIGGVGTDTQYF.

The chain is built from TRBV15 and TRBJ2-5, with 9 bases fitting TRBD2. The germline V gene encodes CDR1 LNHNV and CDR2 YYDKDF (reference sequence). The CDR3 sequence is 15 residues long. V was clipped by 5 bases and J by 3 bases; unmatched bases: 7. The CDR3 DNA is TGTGCCACCAGCCGGAGCGGGGGGACCGAAGAGACCCAGTACTTC. It translates to CATSRSGGTEETQYF.